This T cell receptor (beta chain) was identified in a study of blood T cell repertoires in COVID-19. For the study at large: PBMCs, B-cell-depleted T cells, or T cells provided the cDNA or gDNA that made up the material.

How the authors handled the data: Amplification of reference gene primers was used by the study to estimate nucleated cell counts. Sequencing was performed with immunoSEQ multiplex PCR; in TCRdb, only in-frame clones are kept and a portion is missing. That table gives V, J and clone size, and the DNA gave D and trimming. The table lists about 62,000 clones, around 87% of them singletons, with around 1.2% in the top ten. The sample taken for sequencing was peripheral blood. This receptor was obtained from a woman aged 55 to 70 with acute or convalescent COVID-19.

CDR3 region: CASSPPRLAGVEETQYF. CDR3 DNA sequence: TGTGCCAGCAGCCCACCCCGACTAGCGGGAGTGGAGGAGACCCAGTACTTC. The chain joins TRBV9 to TRBJ2-5; 12 bases are a match to TRBD2. V lost 4 bases and J lost 5; bases outside the gene matches: 12. From germline, CDR1 is SGDLS and CDR2 YYNGEE. The CDR3 sequence is 17 residues long. Looking up the rest from reference TRBV9 and TRBJ2-5 gives the full variable domain: DSGVTQTPKHLITATGQRVTLRCSPRSGDLSVYWYQQSLDQGLQFLIQYYNGEERAKGNILERFSAQQFPDLHSELNLSSLELGDSALYFCASSPPRLAGVEETQYFGPGTRLLVL.